Below, 22 T cell receptor beta chains from the same sample are listed, as sequenced in a study of human T cells and chemical hapten exposure. MiXCR, run by TCRdb on the 5' RACE reads, gives a single entry per CDR3 protein. The table records about 81,000 distinct CDR3 sequences, 6.5% to 8.5% of them present only once. Before extraction, the whole blood was not fractionated, and total RNA was taken from it. The receptors originated from a male donor in good health.

This clonotype was observed many times. The chain has TRBV6-1 and TRBJ2-6; D remains unclear. The CDR3 consists of 14 residues. Germline V gene lookup returns CDR1 MNHNS and CDR2 SASEGT. Trimming removed 2 bases from V and 3 bases from J, with 5 bases in between. CDR3 region: CASSETDGANVLTF. CDR3 in DNA: TGTGCCAGCAGTGAAACGGATGGGGCCAACGTCCTGACTTTC.

The rearrangement joins TRBV19 to TRBJ1-5; D is ambiguous. Trimming took 3 bases from V and 3 from J, leaving 3 bases between them. Germline CDR1 is LNHDA and CDR2 is SQIVND (reference sequence). The CDR3 covers 12 residues. CDR3 DNA: TGTGCCAGTAGTATCCTCAATCAGCCCCAGCATTTT. This sequence encodes CASSILNQPQHF. The full variable domain, rest sourced from reference TRBV19 and TRBJ1-5, is DGGITQSPKYLFRKEGQNVTLSCEQNLNHDAMYWYRQDPGQGLRLIYYSQIVNDFQKGDIAEGYSVSREKKESFPLTVTSAQKNPTAFYLCASSILNQPQHFGDGTRLSIL.

This clonotype came up a few times. The genes are TRBV15 and TRBJ1-5; D remains ambiguous. V lost 3 bases and J lost 7, with 19 bases in between. The CDR3 totals 16 residues. Germline CDR1 reads LNHNV; CDR2 reads YYDKDF (reference sequence). This CDR3 reads CATSSKEDFNYQPQHF. In DNA form, the CDR3 reads TGTGCCACCAGCAGTAAGGAAGACTTTAACTACCAGCCCCAGCATTTT.

This clonotype was counted ten times or more. The chain uses TRBV6-2 or TRBV6-3 and TRBJ2-7, with a tentative D call TRBD1 (6 bases). Germline CDR1 and CDR2: MNHEY and SVGEGT. The CDR3 is 14 amino acids. Trimming stripped 5 bases from V and 7 bases from J, with 18 bases between. In DNA, the CDR3 is TGTGCCAGCAGTAACACCGGGACATACGGGGAGCAGTACTTC. Translation gives CASSNTGTYGEQYF.

This clonotype was seen a handful of times. The chain couples TRBV27 to TRBJ2-7; 11 positions match TRBD1. The junction had 8 bases not matched to a gene; V was cut back by 3 bases and J by 4 bases. This CDR3 comprises 16 residues. The germline V gene has CDR1 MNHEY and CDR2 SMNVEV (reference sequence). CDR3 sequence: CASSFSGQGALYEQYF. CDR3 bases: TGTGCCAGCAGTTTTTCAGGACAGGGGGCGCTTTACGAGCAGTACTTC.

This clonotype was observed at least ten times. Here the CDR3 reads CASSYGPQGPNTEAFF. CDR3 coding DNA: TGTGCCAGCAGTTACGGGCCACAGGGGCCGAACACTGAAGCTTTCTTT. The rearrangement uses TRBV6-2 or TRBV6-3 and TRBJ1-1; TRBD1 matches at 7 bases. This CDR3 has 16 amino acids. J gave up 1 base and V 2 bases, and 7 bases lay outside the gene matches. CDR1 and CDR2 (germline): MNHEY, SVGEGT.

A few counts support this clonotype. The genes are TRBV20-1 and TRBJ1-6; no firm D call. In germline, CDR1 is DFQATT, CDR2 SNEGSKA (reference sequence). V lost 3 bases, J lost 7 bases, and 10 bases lay in between. This CDR3 is built from 13 residues. The CDR3 nucleotides read TGCAGTGCTAGCCCGGGAGGGAATTCACCCCTCCACTTT. Its protein product is CSASPGGNSPLHF.

The genes are TRBV4-3 and TRBJ2-3, with 7 bases matching TRBD1. The V gene end was trimmed by 1 base and the J gene end by 0 bases; junction bases not matched to a gene: 10. This CDR3 is 18 amino acids long. Germline CDR1 is LGHNA and CDR2 is YSLEER. For the CDR3, the DNA is TGCGCCAGCAGCCAAGGGACCTCAGGGGGACCTAGCACAGATACGCAGTATTTT. It codes for CASSQGTSGGPSTDTQYF.

This rearrangement joins TRBV4-1 to TRBJ2-1; TRBD2 might be the D (6 bases). Germline CDR1 is MGHRA and CDR2 is YSYEKL. V was shortened by 4 bases and J by 0 bases, with 10 bases between the two germline ends. CDR3 size: 15 residues. CDR3 sequence reads: CASSPQRASYNEQFF. The CDR3 bases are TGCGCCAGCAGCCCCCAGCGGGCCTCCTACAATGAGCAGTTCTTC.

This clonotype was observed many times. The genes are TRBV12-3 or TRBV12-4 and TRBJ2-2, with 7 bases matching TRBD1. With V trimmed by 5 bases and J by 1 base, 4 bases remained unmatched. The CDR3 covers 15 residues. DNA of the CDR3: TGTGCCAGCAGTCCCTGGACAGGGAACACCGGGGAGCTGTTTTTT. Translation: CASSPWTGNTGELFF.

The sample holds many counts of this clonotype. The V and J genes are TRBV11-2 and TRBJ2-5; no definite D call. The CDR3 totals 14 residues. Germline loops: CDR1 SGHAT, CDR2 FQNNGV. Between the trimmed V and J ends, which lost 2 bases and 5 bases, there was a span of 12 bases. This CDR3 reads CASSLSADRETQYF. DNA for the CDR3: TGTGCCAGCAGCTTAAGTGCGGATAGGGAGACCCAGTACTTC.

This clonotype showed up just a few times. The chain links TRBV12-3 or TRBV12-4 to TRBJ2-1; either TRBD1 or TRBD2 may fit D (5 bases each). The CDR3 is 15 amino acids. With 5 bases removed from V and 7 bases from J, the gap between germline ends came to 18 bases. CDR3 residues: CASSPFGTELNEQFF. The CDR3 coding sequence is TGTGCCAGCAGTCCTTTCGGGACGGAGTTGAATGAGCAGTTCTTC.

This clonotype was seen ten or more times. The chain is built from TRBV11-3 and TRBJ2-3; 10 bases are a match to TRBD1. This CDR3 has 16 amino acids. V shed 5 bases and J 4 bases; nucleotides not matched to a gene: 9. CDR1 SGHNT and CDR2 YENEEA come from the germline V gene. Here the CDR3 reads CASSLSGTGVADTQYF. For the CDR3, the DNA is TGTGCCAGCAGCCTCTCCGGGACAGGGGTAGCAGATACGCAGTATTTT.

This clonotype was seen more than once but under ten times. The chain couples TRBV6-6 to TRBJ2-7, with 12 bases lining up with TRBD2. The germline CDR1 and CDR2 sequences are MNHNY and SVGAGI (reference sequence). The trim removed 2 bases at V and 2 bases at J, leaving 4 bases unmatched. CDR3 length: 16 residues. The CDR3 loop reads CASSYPTSGGTYEQYF. CDR3 nucleotide sequence: TGTGCCAGCAGTTACCCAACTAGCGGGGGGACCTACGAGCAGTACTTC.

Points on this clonotype: A junction end diverges from the germline sequence, so it may reflect a read error. V gene TRBV6-5 combines with J gene TRBJ1-1, with D unresolved. Germline values: CDR1 MNHEY, CDR2 SVGAGI. This CDR3 spans 13 amino acids. CDR3 region: CASGYNVNTEAFF. DNA of the CDR3: TGTGCCAGCGGTTACAACGTGAACACTGAAGCTTTCTTT.

This clonotype was detected a few times. This chain uses TRBV7-2 with TRBJ1-2; TRBD1 agrees at 10 bases. V shed 5 bases and J 5 bases; nucleotides not matched to a gene: 5. The CDR3 loop spans 14 amino acids. The germline CDR1 and CDR2 sequences are SGHTA and FQGNSA. The CDR3 here is CASSVMGQGYGYTF. The CDR3 DNA reads as TGTGCCAGCAGCGTAATGGGACAGGGGTATGGCTACACCTTC.

This clonotype was counted between two and nine times. This chain uses TRBV12-3 or TRBV12-4 with TRBJ2-5, with 7 bases that match TRBD1. The CDR3 length is 14 residues. J was trimmed by 5 bases and V by 5 bases; bases with no gene match: 8. The CDR3 region is CASSVRHRGETQYF. DNA for the CDR3: TGTGCCAGCAGTGTTCGTCACAGGGGTGAGACCCAGTACTTC.

This clonotype was seen at least ten times. J is TRBJ1-6 and V is TRBV15; no reliable D call. Germline lookup yields CDR1 LNHNV and CDR2 YYDKDF (reference sequence). The CDR3 is 14 residues long. V dropped 3 bases and J dropped 8 bases, with 11 bases sitting between them. CDR3 sequence (DNA): TGTGCCACCAGCAGGCCGGGGTCTTATTCACCCCTCCACTTT. This translates into CATSRPGSYSPLHF.

This clonotype occurred many times. The CDR3: CASTRSGGTGELFF. Here the CDR3 DNA reads TGTGCCAGCACCCGTAGCGGAGGCACCGGGGAGCTGTTTTTT. V and J are TRBV27 and TRBJ2-2; D is possibly TRBD2 (6 bases). Trimming stripped 7 bases from V and 4 bases from J, with 13 bases between. Germline CDR1 MNHEY, CDR2 SMNVEV (reference sequence). This CDR3 has 14 amino acids.

To note about this clonotype: A read error is possible here, since a much larger clone lies one base away. The DNA for the CDR3 is TGCAGTGCTAGGGCTAGCTGGGGCGAGCAGTACTTC. It translates to CSARASWGEQYF. The rearrangement uses TRBV20-1 and TRBJ2-7, with D perhaps TRBD2 (5 bases). The CDR3 loop spans 12 amino acids. V was cut by 3 bases and J by 6 bases, with 12 bases left in between. The germline V gene encodes CDR1 DFQATT and CDR2 SNEGSKA (reference sequence).

The chain employs TRBV5-1 and TRBJ1-5, with D possibly TRBD1 on 5 matching bases. V was trimmed by 0 bases and J by 0 bases, leaving 7 bases between them. Germline V gives CDR1 SGHRS, CDR2 YFSETQ. This CDR3 has 15 amino acids. The CDR3 spells CASSLVGDSNQPQHF. The DNA for the CDR3 is TGCGCCAGCAGCTTGGTAGGGGATAGCAATCAGCCCCAGCATTTT.

CDR3 in amino acids: CASSEAAVEANYGYTF. The CDR3 nucleotides read TGTGCCAGCAGTGAGGCCGCGGTCGAAGCTAACTATGGCTACACCTTC. V gene TRBV2 combines with J gene TRBJ1-2; D gene uncertain. This CDR3 region has 16 residues. Germline V CDR1 and CDR2: SNHLY, FYNNEI. V shed 3 bases and J shed 0 bases, with 14 bases lying between them.